The 20 T cell receptor beta chains listed next were all sequenced from one sample in a study of T cells in Graves' hyperthyroidism and ophthalmopathy. Regions amplified from RNA transcripts were the TCR beta CDR3 regions. With the HTBI primer set, the TCR CDR3 went through a first round of RT-PCR. TCRdb reanalysed the multiplex PCR reads using MiXCR and keeps one entry per CDR3 protein. This table has 750,000 to 900,000 distinct CDR3 sequences, over 35% appearing once. The specimen was blood. All receptors derive from a man aged 18-30 years with Graves' hyperthyroidism.

The chain has TRBV29-1 and TRBJ1-1; D remains unclear. Germline V lookup: CDR1 SQVTM, CDR2 ANQGSEA. The germline V and J ends were trimmed by 3 bases and 1 base, with 9 bases remaining between them. The CDR3 contains 13 residues. The CDR3 nucleotides read TGCAGCGTTGAGGGCGGAGAGAACACTGAAGCTTTCTTT. Residues: CSVEGGENTEAFF. The variable domain in full, with the rest retrieved from reference TRBV29-1 and TRBJ1-1, is SAVISQKPSRDICQRGTSLTIQCQVDSQVTMMFWYRQQPGQSLTLIATANQGSEATYESGFVIDKFPISRPNLTFSTLTVSNMSPEDSSIYLCSVEGGENTEAFFGQGTRLTVV.

The gene calls are TRBV7-3 and TRBJ2-3; D may be TRBD2 (6 bases). Trimming took off 5 bases at V and 4 bases at J, with 13 bases between the two ends. The CDR3 consists of 14 residues. CDR1 and CDR2 from the germline V gene are SGHTA and FQGTGA. Written as DNA, the CDR3 is TGTGCCAGCAGCCACCCCGGGAGAGCAGATACGCAGTATTTT. Its translation: CASSHPGRADTQYF.

The genes are TRBV7-2 and TRBJ2-5, with D possibly being TRBD2 (5 bases). The CDR3 has 15 residues. Germline assignment: CDR1 SGHTA and CDR2 FQGNSA. V dropped 4 bases and J dropped 3 bases, with 15 bases sitting between them. The chain's CDR3 is CASSSEGADKETQYF. The CDR3 DNA sequence: TGTGCCAGCAGCTCTGAGGGTGCCGACAAAGAGACCCAGTACTTC. The full variable domain, its missing parts supplied by reference TRBV7-2 and TRBJ2-5, is GAGVSQSPSNKVTEKGKDVELRCDPISGHTALYWYRQSLGQGLEFLIYFQGNSAPDKSGLPSDRFSAERTGGSVSTLTIQRTQQEDSAVYLCASSSEGADKETQYFGPGTRLLVL.

This chain links TRBV9 with TRBJ2-7, with D maybe TRBD2 (6 bases). CDR1 SGDLS and CDR2 YYNGEE come from the germline V gene. V lost 4 bases, J lost 0 bases, and 14 bases lay in between. The CDR3 is made up of 15 amino acids. The DNA of the CDR3 is TGTGCCAGCAGCTGGGGACTCTCCAGCTCCTACGAGCAGTACTTC. Encoded protein: CASSWGLSSSYEQYF.

This clonotype has a handful of counts. The gene calls are TRBV9 and TRBJ2-7; D unresolved. V lost 5 bases, J lost 7 bases, and 28 bases lay in between. The CDR3 is 17 residues long. Germline CDR1 and CDR2: SGDLS and YYNGEE. CDR3 sequence reads: CASSDDFNRAYRREQYF. The CDR3 nucleotides read TGTGCCAGCAGTGACGATTTTAATAGGGCGTACCGTCGGGAGCAGTACTTC.

This clonotype was recorded a few times. This chain links TRBV6-5 with TRBJ2-7, with TRBD1 matching 7 bases. Germline values: CDR1 MNHEY, CDR2 SVGAGI. The CDR3 consists of 14 residues. Losses at the gene ends were 7 bases for V and 3 bases for J; bases not matched to a gene: 9. CDR3 DNA: TGTGCCAGCAATACCGGACAGGTGCTCTACGAGCAGTACTTC. This translates into CASNTGQVLYEQYF.

On this clonotype: A clone one base away is much larger, so this may be a read error. The CDR3 end shows no conserved phenylalanine or tryptophan, and so a read error is likely. This sequence joins TRBV19 and TRBJ1-6; 7 bases agree with TRBD1. The germline gives CDR1 LNHDA, CDR2 SQIVND (reference sequence). This CDR3 is built from 15 residues. V was clipped by 5 bases and J by 3 bases; unmatched bases: 4. The CDR3 reads CASSFAGGYNSPLHL. CDR3 in DNA: TGTGCCAGTAGTTTCGCAGGGGGCTATAATTCACCCCTCCACCTT.

This clonotype was found a few times. The chain recombines TRBV7-2 with TRBJ2-7; D not certain. CDR3 length: 13 residues. Between the trimmed V and J ends, which lost 2 bases and 6 bases, there was a span of 11 bases. Per germline, CDR1 SGHTA and CDR2 FQGNSA. This chain's CDR3 is CASSLFPKGEQYF. CDR3 coding DNA: TGTGCCAGCAGCTTATTCCCAAAGGGCGAGCAGTACTTC.

This chain joins TRBV20-1 and TRBJ2-7; 9 bases are a match to TRBD1. CDR1 DFQATT and CDR2 SNEGSKA come from the germline V gene (reference sequence). The CDR3 is 14 residues long. V was pared by 6 bases and J by 2 bases, with 8 bases of the junction left unmatched. CDR3 in DNA: TGCAGTGCCAGATTACAGGGGGCCCCCTACGAGCAGTACTTC. It translates to CSARLQGAPYEQYF.

The chain has TRBV29-1 and TRBJ2-5; 11 bases are a match to TRBD1. The ends lost 8 bases at V and 5 bases at J; junction bases unmatched: 7. This CDR3 region has 13 residues. The germline V gene encodes CDR1 SQVTM and CDR2 ANQGSEA. The CDR3: CSLRTGGVETQYF. As DNA, the CDR3 is TGCAGCTTGCGGACAGGGGGCGTGGAGACCCAGTACTTC. Drawing the rest from reference TRBV29-1 and TRBJ2-5, the complete variable domain is SAVISQKPSRDICQRGTSLTIQCQVDSQVTMMFWYRQQPGQSLTLIATANQGSEATYESGFVIDKFPISRPNLTFSTLTVSNMSPEDSSIYLCSLRTGGVETQYFGPGTRLLVL.

The gene calls are TRBV7-9 and TRBJ2-5; 8 positions agree with TRBD1. The CDR3 has 14 amino acids. The V gene's germline CDR1 is SEHNR and CDR2 FQNEAQ (reference sequence). J gave up 3 bases and V 1 base, and 1 base lay outside the gene matches. This chain's CDR3 is CASSLEDREETQYF. As DNA, the CDR3 is TGTGCCAGCAGCTTAGAGGACAGGGAAGAGACCCAGTACTTC.

Concerning this clonotype: A read error may produce the germline difference seen at one junction end. The chain has TRBV29-1 and TRBJ2-6, with TRBD1 matching 8 bases. Looked up from germline, CDR1 is SQVTM and CDR2 is ANQGSEA. CDR3 length: 12 residues. The CDR3 DNA follows: TGCAGCGTCCCGACAGGGGTCAACGTCCTGACTTTC. Amino acids: CSVPTGVNVLTF.

This clonotype was recorded many times. This sequence joins TRBV9 and TRBJ1-1; 7 bases map to TRBD1. The CDR3 runs to 15 residues. J lost 0 bases, V lost 0 bases, and 2 bases had no gene match. Germline loops: CDR1 SGDLS, CDR2 YYNGEE. CDR3 DNA: TGTGCCAGCAGCGTAGGGCAGGGGGTGAACACTGAAGCTTTCTTT. Encoded protein: CASSVGQGVNTEAFF.

This clonotype was recorded many times. The V gene is TRBV2, the J gene TRBJ1-1, with unresolved D. The CDR3 runs 13 residues. The germline gives CDR1 SNHLY, CDR2 FYNNEI. V was shortened by 11 bases and J by 0 bases, with 13 bases between the two germline ends. CDR3 sequence reads: CAVKGGMNTEAFF. The DNA of the CDR3 is TGTGCCGTCAAAGGCGGTATGAACACTGAAGCTTTCTTT.

The chain recombines TRBV10-3 with TRBJ2-2; 8 bases fit TRBD1. The CDR3 has 16 amino acids. CDR1 ENHRY and CDR2 SYGVKD come from the germline V gene. V was clipped by 6 bases and J by 3 bases; unmatched bases: 9. The CDR3: CAIRTDRVGDTGELFF. CDR3 DNA: TGTGCCATCAGAACGGACAGGGTGGGGGACACCGGGGAGCTGTTTTTT.

A few counts support this clonotype. The chain carries TRBV6-5 and TRBJ1-3; no firm D call. Germline-derived CDR1 and CDR2 are MNHEY and SVGAGI. This CDR3 has 15 amino acids. Trimming removed 5 bases from V and 4 bases from J, with 15 bases in between. The CDR3 region is CASSTSRSAGNTIYF. The CDR3 nucleotides are TGTGCCAGCAGTACCTCGAGGTCAGCCGGAAACACCATATATTTT.

There are many counts of this clonotype. The rearrangement uses TRBV10-3 and TRBJ2-7; 8 bases map to TRBD2. Unmatched junction bases numbered 2, after V lost 4 bases and J lost 3 bases. This CDR3 comprises 13 residues. Germline values: CDR1 ENHRY, CDR2 SYGVKD. CDR3 sequence: CAISGAGDYEQYF. For the CDR3, the DNA is TGTGCCATCAGTGGAGCGGGAGACTACGAGCAGTACTTC.

The chain is built from TRBV4-3 and TRBJ2-5; 7 bases map to TRBD1. The V and J ends lost 3 bases and 5 bases, in that order; junction bases with no gene match: 3. The CDR3 is 13 residues long. CDR1 is LGHNA and CDR2 is YSLEER in the germline V gene. The CDR3 region is CASSHGTDETQYF. The CDR3 coding sequence is TGCGCCAGCAGCCACGGGACAGATGAGACCCAGTACTTC.

This clonotype was observed at least ten times. V gene TRBV25-1 combines with J gene TRBJ1-6; a weak D match, TRBD1 (6 bases). Germline V CDR1 and CDR2: MGHDK, SYGVNS. With 2 bases removed from V and 9 bases from J, the gap between germline ends came to 11 bases. CDR3 length: 14 residues. The CDR3 nucleotides are TGTGCCAGCAGTGAAGGGGGCGCAGGTTCACCCCTCCACTTT. This encodes CASSEGGAGSPLHF.

This chain joins TRBV12-3 or TRBV12-4 and TRBJ2-5, with TRBD2 matching 7 bases. This CDR3 region has 15 residues. The junction had 8 bases not matched to a gene; V was cut back by 2 bases and J by 5 bases. The CDR3 DNA reads as TGTGCCAGCAGTTTAAGTTCGGGGGGAGGCGAGACCCAGTACTTC. The encoded protein is CASSLSSGGGETQYF.